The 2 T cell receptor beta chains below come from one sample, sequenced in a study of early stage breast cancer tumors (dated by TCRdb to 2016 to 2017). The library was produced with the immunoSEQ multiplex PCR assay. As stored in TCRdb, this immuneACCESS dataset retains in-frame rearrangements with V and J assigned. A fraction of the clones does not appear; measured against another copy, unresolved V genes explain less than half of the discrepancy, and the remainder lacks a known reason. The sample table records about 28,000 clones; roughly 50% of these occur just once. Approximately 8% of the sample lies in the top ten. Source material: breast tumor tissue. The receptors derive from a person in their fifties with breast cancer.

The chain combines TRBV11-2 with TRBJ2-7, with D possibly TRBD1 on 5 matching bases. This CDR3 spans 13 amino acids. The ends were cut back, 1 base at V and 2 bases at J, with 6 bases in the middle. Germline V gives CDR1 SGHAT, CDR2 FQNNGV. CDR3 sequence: CASSLGQTYEQYF. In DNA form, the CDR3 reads TGTGCCAGCAGCTTAGGACAGACCTACGAGCAGTACTTC. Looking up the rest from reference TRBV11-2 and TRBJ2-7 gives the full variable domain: EAGVAQSPRYKIIEKRQSVAFWCNPISGHATLYWYQQILGQGPKLLIQFQNNGVVDDSQLPKDRFSAERLKGVDSTLKIQPAKLEDSAVYLCASSLGQTYEQYFGPGTRLTVT.

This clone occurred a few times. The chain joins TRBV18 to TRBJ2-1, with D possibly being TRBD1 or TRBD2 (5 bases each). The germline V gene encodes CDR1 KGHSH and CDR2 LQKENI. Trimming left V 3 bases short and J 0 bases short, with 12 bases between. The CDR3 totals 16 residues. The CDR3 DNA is TGTGCCAGCTCACCTCCGGGACGGAGCTCCTACAATGAGCAGTTCTTC. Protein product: CASSPPGRSSYNEQFF.